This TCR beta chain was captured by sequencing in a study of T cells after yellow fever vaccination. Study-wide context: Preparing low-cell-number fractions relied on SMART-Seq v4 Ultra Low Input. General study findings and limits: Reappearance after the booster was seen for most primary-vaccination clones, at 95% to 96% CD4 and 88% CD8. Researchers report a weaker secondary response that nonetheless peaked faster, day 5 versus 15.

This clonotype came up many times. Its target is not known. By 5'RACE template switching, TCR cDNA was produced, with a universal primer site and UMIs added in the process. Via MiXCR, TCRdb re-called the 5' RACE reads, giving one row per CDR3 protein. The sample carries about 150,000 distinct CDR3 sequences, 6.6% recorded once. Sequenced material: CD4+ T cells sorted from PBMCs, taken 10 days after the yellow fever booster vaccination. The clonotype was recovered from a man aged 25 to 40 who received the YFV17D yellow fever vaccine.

The CDR3 loop is CASSQPGTSGEQYF. The CDR3 nucleotides read TGTGCCAGCAGCCAACCCGGGACTAGCGGCGAGCAGTACTTC. The chain has TRBV3-1 and TRBJ2-7; TRBD2 matches 11 bases. V lost 2 bases, J lost 6 bases, and 3 bases stayed unmatched. Looked up from germline, CDR1 is LGHDT and CDR2 is YNNKEL (reference sequence). This CDR3 comprises 14 residues.